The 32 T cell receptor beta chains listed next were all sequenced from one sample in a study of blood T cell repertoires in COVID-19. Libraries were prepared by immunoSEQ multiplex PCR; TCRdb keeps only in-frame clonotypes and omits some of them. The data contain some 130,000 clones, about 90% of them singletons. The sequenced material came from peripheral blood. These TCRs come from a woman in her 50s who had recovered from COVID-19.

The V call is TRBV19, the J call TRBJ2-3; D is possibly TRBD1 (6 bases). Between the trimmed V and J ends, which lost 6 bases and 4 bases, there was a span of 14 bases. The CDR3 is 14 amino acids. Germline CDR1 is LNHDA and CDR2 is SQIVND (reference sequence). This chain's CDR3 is CASSVGQSSDTQYF. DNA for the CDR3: TGTGCCAGTAGCGTCGGACAGTCATCAGATACGCAGTATTTT.

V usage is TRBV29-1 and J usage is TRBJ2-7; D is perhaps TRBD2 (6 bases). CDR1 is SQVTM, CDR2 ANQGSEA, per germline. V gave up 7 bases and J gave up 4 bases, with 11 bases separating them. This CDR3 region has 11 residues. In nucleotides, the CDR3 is TGCAGCGCTAGGAGGGAATACGAGCAGTACTTC. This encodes CSARREYEQYF.

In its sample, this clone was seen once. The CDR3 nucleotides read TGTGCCAGCAGCCTTCGACTAGGTCCCTACGAGCAGTACTTC. Translation: CASSLRLGPYEQYF. The chain joins TRBV7-2 to TRBJ2-7, with D possibly being TRBD2 (6 bases). Germline lookup yields CDR1 SGHTA and CDR2 FQGNSA. The V and J ends lost 5 bases and 2 bases respectively, with 13 bases between them. This CDR3 region has 14 residues.

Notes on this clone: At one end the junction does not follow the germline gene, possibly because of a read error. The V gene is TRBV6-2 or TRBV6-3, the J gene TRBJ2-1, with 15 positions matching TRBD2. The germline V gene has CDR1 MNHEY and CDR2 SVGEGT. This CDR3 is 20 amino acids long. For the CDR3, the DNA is TGTGCCAGCAGTTACTCCCGACGGACTAGCGGGAGGGCCTCCCACAATGAGCAGTTCTTC. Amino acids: CASSYSRRTSGRASHNEQFF.

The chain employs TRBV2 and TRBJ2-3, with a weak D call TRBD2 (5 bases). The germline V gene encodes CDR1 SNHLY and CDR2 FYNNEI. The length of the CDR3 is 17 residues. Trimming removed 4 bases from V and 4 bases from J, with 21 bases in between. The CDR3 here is CASSARVATNRADTQYF. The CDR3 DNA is TGTGCCAGCAGTGCCCGGGTAGCGACTAACCGTGCAGATACGCAGTATTTT.

CDR3 nucleotides: TGCGCCAGCAGCCGATCGGGGGGGCCTGGAAACACCATATATTTT. It codes for CASSRSGGPGNTIYF. J is TRBJ1-3 and V is TRBV4-1, with a weak D call TRBD1 (6 bases). The CDR3 has 15 amino acids. Trimming stripped 4 bases from V and 2 bases from J, with 12 bases between. The germline V gene has CDR1 MGHRA and CDR2 YSYEKL.

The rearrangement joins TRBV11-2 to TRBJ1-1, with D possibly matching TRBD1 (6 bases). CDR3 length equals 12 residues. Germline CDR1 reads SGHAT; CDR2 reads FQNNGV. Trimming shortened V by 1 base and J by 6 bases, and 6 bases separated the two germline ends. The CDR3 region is CASSLGTAEAFF. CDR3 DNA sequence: TGTGCCAGCAGCTTAGGGACAGCTGAAGCTTTCTTT.

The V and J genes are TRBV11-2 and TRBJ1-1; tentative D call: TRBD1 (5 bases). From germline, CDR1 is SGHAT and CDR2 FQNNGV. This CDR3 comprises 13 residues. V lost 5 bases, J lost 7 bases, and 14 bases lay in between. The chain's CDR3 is CASSARTGGEAFF. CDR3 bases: TGTGCCAGCAGCGCAAGGACCGGGGGTGAAGCTTTCTTT.

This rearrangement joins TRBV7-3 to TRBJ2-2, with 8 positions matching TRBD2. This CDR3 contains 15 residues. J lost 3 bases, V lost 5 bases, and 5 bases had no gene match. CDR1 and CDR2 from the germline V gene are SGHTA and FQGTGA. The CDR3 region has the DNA TGTGCCAGCAGCCCTACTAGCGGCCACACCGGGGAGCTGTTTTTT. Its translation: CASSPTSGHTGELFF.

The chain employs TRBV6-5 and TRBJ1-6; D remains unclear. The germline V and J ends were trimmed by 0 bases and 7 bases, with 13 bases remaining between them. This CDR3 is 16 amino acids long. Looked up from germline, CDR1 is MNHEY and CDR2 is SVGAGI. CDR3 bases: TGTGCCAGCAGTTACTCGGGAGGCAGTCAGAATTCACCCCTCCACTTT. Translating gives CASSYSGGSQNSPLHF.

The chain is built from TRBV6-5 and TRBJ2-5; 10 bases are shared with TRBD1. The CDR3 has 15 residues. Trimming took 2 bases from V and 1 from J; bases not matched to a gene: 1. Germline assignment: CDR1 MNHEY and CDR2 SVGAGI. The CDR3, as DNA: TGTGCCAGCAGTTACGACAGGGGGCTCCAAGAGACCCAGTACTTC. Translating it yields CASSYDRGLQETQYF.

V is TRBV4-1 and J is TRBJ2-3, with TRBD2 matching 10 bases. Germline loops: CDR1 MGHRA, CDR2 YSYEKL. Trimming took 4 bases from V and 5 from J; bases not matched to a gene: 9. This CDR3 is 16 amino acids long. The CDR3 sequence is CASSPRAGGPGDTQYF. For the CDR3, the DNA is TGCGCCAGCAGCCCCCGAGCGGGAGGGCCAGGAGATACGCAGTATTTT.

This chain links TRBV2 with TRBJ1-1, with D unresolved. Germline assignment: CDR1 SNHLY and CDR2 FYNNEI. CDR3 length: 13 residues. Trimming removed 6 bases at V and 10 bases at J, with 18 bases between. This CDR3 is CASSPTQAFGAFF. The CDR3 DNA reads TGTGCCAGCAGCCCTACCCAAGCCTTTGGAGCTTTCTTT.

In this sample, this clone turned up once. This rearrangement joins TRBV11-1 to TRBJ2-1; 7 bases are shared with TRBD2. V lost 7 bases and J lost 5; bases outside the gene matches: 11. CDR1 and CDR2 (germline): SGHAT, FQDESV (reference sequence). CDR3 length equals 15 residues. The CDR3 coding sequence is TGTGCCAGCAATATGGGCGGGGGTCTGGACAATGAGCAGTTCTTC. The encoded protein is CASNMGGGLDNEQFF.

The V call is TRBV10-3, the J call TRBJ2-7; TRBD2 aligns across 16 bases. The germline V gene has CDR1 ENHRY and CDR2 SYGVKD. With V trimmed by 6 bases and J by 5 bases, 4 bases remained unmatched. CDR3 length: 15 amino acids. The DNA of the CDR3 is TGTGCCATCAGAGGGACTAGCGGGAGGGAGAACGAGCAGTACTTC. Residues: CAIRGTSGRENEQYF.

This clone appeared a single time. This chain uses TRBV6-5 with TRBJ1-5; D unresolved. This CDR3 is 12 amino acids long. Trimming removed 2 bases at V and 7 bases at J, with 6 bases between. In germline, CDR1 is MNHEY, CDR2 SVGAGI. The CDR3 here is CASSYILQPQHF. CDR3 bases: TGTGCCAGCAGTTACATCTTGCAGCCCCAGCATTTT.

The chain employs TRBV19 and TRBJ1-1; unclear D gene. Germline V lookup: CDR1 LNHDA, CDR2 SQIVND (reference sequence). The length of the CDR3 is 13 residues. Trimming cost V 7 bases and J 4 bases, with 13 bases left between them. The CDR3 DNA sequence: TGTGCCAGTACCTTTCATGAGGGCACTGAAGCTTTCTTT. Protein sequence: CASTFHEGTEAFF.

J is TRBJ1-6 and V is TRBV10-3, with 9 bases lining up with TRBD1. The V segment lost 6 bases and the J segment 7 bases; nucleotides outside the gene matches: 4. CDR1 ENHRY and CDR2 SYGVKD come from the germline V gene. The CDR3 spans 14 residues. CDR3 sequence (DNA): TGTGCCATCAGGGGGACAGGGAGAAATTCACCCCTCCACTTT. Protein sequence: CAIRGTGRNSPLHF.

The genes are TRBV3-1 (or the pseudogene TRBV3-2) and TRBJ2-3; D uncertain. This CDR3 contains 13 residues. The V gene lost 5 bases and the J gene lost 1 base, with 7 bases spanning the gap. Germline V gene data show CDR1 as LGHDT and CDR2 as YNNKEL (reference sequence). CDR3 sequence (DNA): TGTGCCAGCAGCGCCCCAGGCACAGATACGCAGTATTTT. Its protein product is CASSAPGTDTQYF.

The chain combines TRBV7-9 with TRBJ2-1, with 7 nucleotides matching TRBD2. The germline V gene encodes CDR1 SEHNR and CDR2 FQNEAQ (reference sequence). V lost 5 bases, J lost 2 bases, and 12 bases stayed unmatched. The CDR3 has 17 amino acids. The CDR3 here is CASSRPTSAPTYNEQFF. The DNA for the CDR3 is TGTGCCAGCAGCCGACCCACTAGCGCGCCCACCTACAATGAGCAGTTCTTC.

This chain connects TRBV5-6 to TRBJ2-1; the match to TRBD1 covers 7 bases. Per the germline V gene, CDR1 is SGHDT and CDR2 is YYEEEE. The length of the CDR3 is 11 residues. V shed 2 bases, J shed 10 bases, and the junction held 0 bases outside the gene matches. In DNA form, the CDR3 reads TGTGCCAGCAGCTTACAGGGGGAGCAGTTCTTC. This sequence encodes CASSLQGEQFF. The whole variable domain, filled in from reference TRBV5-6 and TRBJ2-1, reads DAGVTQSPTHLIKTRGQQVTLRCSPKSGHDTVSWYQQALGQGPQFIFQYYEEEERQRGNFPDRFSGHQFPNYSSELNVNALLLGDSALYLCASSLQGEQFFGPGTRLTVL.

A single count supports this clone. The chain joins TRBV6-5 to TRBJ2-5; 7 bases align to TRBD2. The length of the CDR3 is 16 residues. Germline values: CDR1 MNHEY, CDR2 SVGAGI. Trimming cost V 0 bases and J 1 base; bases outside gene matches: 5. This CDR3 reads CASSYSILAAQETQYF. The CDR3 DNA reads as TGTGCCAGCAGTTACTCGATTCTAGCGGCCCAAGAGACCCAGTACTTC.

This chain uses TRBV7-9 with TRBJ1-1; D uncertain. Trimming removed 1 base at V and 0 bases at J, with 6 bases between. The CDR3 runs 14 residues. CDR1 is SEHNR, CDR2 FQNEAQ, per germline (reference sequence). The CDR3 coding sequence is TGTGCCAGCAGCTTAGACACGATGAACACTGAAGCTTTCTTT. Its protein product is CASSLDTMNTEAFF.

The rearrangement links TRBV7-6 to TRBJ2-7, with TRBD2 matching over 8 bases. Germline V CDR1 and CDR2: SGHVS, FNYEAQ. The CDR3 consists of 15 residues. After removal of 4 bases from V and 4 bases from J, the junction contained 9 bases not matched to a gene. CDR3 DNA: TGTGCCAGCAGCTCCCAGGGACTAGAGAATTACGAGCAGTACTTC. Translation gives CASSSQGLENYEQYF.

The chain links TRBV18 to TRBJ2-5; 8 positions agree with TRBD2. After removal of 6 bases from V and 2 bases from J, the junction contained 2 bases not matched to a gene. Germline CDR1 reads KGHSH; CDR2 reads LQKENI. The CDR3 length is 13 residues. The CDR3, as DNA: TGTGCCAGCTCCCCGGGGGGGCAAGAGACCCAGTACTTC. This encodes CASSPGGQETQYF.

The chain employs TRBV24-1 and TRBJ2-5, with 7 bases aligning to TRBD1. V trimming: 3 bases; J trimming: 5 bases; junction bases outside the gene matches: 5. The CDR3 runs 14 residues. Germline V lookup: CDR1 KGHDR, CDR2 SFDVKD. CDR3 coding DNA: TGTGCCACCAGTGATAGAGGGGGCGAGGAGACCCAGTACTTC. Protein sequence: CATSDRGGEETQYF.

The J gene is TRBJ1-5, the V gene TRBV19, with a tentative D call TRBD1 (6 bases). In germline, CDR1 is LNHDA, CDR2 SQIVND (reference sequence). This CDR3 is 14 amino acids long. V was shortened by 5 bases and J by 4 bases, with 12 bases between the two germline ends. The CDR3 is CASSGGLVNQPQHF. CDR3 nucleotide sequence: TGTGCCAGTAGTGGGGGCCTCGTTAATCAGCCCCAGCATTTT. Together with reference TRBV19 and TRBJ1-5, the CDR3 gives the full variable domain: DGGITQSPKYLFRKEGQNVTLSCEQNLNHDAMYWYRQDPGQGLRLIYYSQIVNDFQKGDIAEGYSVSREKKESFPLTVTSAQKNPTAFYLCASSGGLVNQPQHFGDGTRLSIL.

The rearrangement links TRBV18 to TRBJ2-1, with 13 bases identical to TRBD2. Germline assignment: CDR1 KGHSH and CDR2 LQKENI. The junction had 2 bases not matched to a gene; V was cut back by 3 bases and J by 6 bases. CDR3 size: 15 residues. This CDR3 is CASSPGLAGINEQFF. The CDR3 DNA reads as TGTGCCAGCTCACCGGGACTAGCGGGAATCAATGAGCAGTTCTTC.

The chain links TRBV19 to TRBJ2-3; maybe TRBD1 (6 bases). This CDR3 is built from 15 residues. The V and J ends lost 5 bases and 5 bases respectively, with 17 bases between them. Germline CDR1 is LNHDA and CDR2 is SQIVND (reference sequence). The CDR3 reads CASSPGGLGGDTQYF. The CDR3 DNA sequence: TGTGCCAGTAGTCCGGGCGGCCTAGGGGGAGATACGCAGTATTTT.

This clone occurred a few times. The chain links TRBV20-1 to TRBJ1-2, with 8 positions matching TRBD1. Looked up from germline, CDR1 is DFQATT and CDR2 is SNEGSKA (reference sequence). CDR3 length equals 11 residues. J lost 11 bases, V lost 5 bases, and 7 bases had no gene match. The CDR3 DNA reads TGCAGTGCTCAGACAGGGGCGATTTACACCTTC. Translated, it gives CSAQTGAIYTF.

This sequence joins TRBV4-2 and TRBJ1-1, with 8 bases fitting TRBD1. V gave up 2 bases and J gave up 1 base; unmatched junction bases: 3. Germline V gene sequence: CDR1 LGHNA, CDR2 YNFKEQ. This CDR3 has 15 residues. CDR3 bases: TGTGCCAGCAGCCAATCCGGGACAGGGAACACTGAAGCTTTCTTT. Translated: CASSQSGTGNTEAFF.

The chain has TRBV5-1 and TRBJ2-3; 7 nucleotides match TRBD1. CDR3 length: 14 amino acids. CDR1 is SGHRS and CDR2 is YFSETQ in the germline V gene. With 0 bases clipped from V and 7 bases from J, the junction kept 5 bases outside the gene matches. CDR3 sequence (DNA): TGCGCCAGCAGCTTGGAAGGGGGCGCGAATACGCAGTATTTT. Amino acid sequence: CASSLEGGANTQYF.